One and the same sample provided the 17 T cell receptor beta chains below, sequenced in a study of radiation and T cells in renal cell carcinoma. Treatment specified: treatment-naive control, cytoreductive nephrectomy. Measured with immunoSEQ multiplex PCR; TCRdb has only the in-frame clones, and not every one. The data contain about 24,000 clones, about three fifths of them seen just once; the ten biggest clones take up approximately 22%. Specimen: tumor tissue, collected from a patient whose treatment was nephrectomy without radiotherapy. The receptors were gathered from a man aged 40-55 years with renal cell carcinoma.

This clone appeared a few times. The chain joins TRBV6-1 to TRBJ1-3; D remains ambiguous. CDR1 and CDR2 (germline): MNHNS, SASEGT. Between the trimmed V and J ends, which lost 3 bases and 3 bases, there was a span of 6 bases. CDR3 length: 13 amino acids. The CDR3 loop reads CASSERRGNTIYF. The CDR3 DNA reads TGTGCCAGCAGTGAGCGGCGTGGAAACACCATATATTTT.

As to this clone: An end of the junction does not agree with germline; a read error may underlie this. This chain joins TRBV25-1 and TRBJ2-2, with 7 bases fitting TRBD1. Germline V lookup: CDR1 MGHDK, CDR2 SYGVNS. The CDR3 length is 14 residues. The DNA for the CDR3 is TGTGCCGGCAGTGAAGGACAGGACACCGGGGAGCTGTTTTTT. Translating gives CAGSEGQDTGELFF.

The chain couples TRBV7-6 to TRBJ2-1; 7 bases fit TRBD1. V lost 3 bases, J lost 5 bases, and 7 bases stayed unmatched. Looked up from germline, CDR1 is SGHVS and CDR2 is FNYEAQ. The CDR3 has 15 residues. For the CDR3, the DNA is TGTGCCAGCAGCTTCAAAGGGGGCTGGGACAATGAGCAGTTCTTC. Amino acids: CASSFKGGWDNEQFF. Looking up the rest from reference TRBV7-6 and TRBJ2-1 gives the full variable domain: GAGVSQSPRYKVTKRGQDVALRCDPISGHVSLYWYRQALGQGPEFLTYFNYEAQQDKSGLPNDRFSAERPEGSISTLTIQRTEQRDSAMYRCASSFKGGWDNEQFFGPGTRLTVL.

By sample share, this clone is medium-sized. The rearrangement uses TRBV11-2 and TRBJ1-4; no firm D call. Germline V gene data show CDR1 as SGHAT and CDR2 as FQNNGV. Between the trimmed V and J ends, which lost 4 bases and 5 bases, there was a span of 14 bases. The CDR3 has 15 amino acids. CDR3 DNA sequence: TGTGCCAGCAGCTCGATTGGATCGGGAAATGAAAAACTGTTTTTT. Its protein product is CASSSIGSGNEKLFF.

The V gene is TRBV4-1, the J gene TRBJ2-7, with no clear D. The germline V gene encodes CDR1 MGHRA and CDR2 YSYEKL. This CDR3 contains 14 residues. With 2 bases removed from V and 1 base from J, the gap between germline ends came to 9 bases. The CDR3, as DNA: TGCGCCAGCAGCCAATACCAATTTTCCTACGAGCAGTACGTC. It encodes CASSQYQFSYEQYV.

A note on this clone: The sample holds other DNA sequences that translate to the same CDR3. The chain links TRBV6-5 to TRBJ1-1, with a weak D call TRBD1 (6 bases). The CDR3 covers 14 residues. Trimming left V 2 bases short and J 1 base short, with 8 bases between. Germline CDR1 is MNHEY and CDR2 is SVGAGI. The CDR3 protein is CASSYGGANTEAFF. CDR3 bases: TGTGCCAGCAGTTACGGGGGGGCGAACACTGAAGCTTTCTTT.

The chain joins TRBV27 to TRBJ2-5; possible D gene TRBD2, 6 bases. The CDR3 contains 11 residues. In germline, CDR1 is MNHEY, CDR2 SMNVEV (reference sequence). Trimming took 6 bases from V and 5 from J, leaving 7 bases between them. In nucleotides, the CDR3 is TGTGCCAGCAGGGAGGGGGAGACCCAGTACTTC. Translating it yields CASREGETQYF.

V usage is TRBV28 and J usage is TRBJ1-5, with 12 bases that match TRBD1. The V gene's germline CDR1 is MDHEN and CDR2 SYDVKM. Trimming at V came to 3 bases and at J to 8 bases, leaving 5 bases not matched to a gene. The CDR3 runs 15 residues. CDR3 sequence: CASSFTGQGAKPQHF. The CDR3 nucleotides are TGTGCCAGCAGTTTTACGGGACAGGGGGCCAAGCCCCAGCATTTT.

V usage is TRBV1 and J usage is TRBJ2-1; the table's D call TRBD2 went unverified against the DNA. TRBV1 corresponds to a pseudogene. The CDR3 sequence is 21 residues long. CDR3 nucleotides: TGCACCAGCAGCCAGTCTCCCTCTTGCGGGAGGCTACAGGACCCCTACAATGAGCAGTTCTTC. This translates into CTSSQSPSCGRLQDPYNEQFF.

This clone is medium-sized (0.01 to 0.1%) by share. The V gene is TRBV2, the J gene TRBJ1-1, with a tentative D call TRBD1 (6 bases). Germline assignment: CDR1 SNHLY and CDR2 FYNNEI. This CDR3 contains 13 residues. Between the trimmed V and J ends, which lost 6 bases and 4 bases, there was a span of 12 bases. CDR3 residues: CASRGGGVTEAFF. DNA for the CDR3: TGTGCCAGCAGAGGGGGGGGCGTCACTGAAGCTTTCTTT.

This rearrangement joins TRBV6-5 to TRBJ1-5; possible D gene TRBD1, 5 bases. The germline V gene encodes CDR1 MNHEY and CDR2 SVGAGI. CDR3 size: 13 residues. With 4 bases removed from V and 5 bases from J, the gap between germline ends came to 9 bases. The chain's CDR3 is CASSLGVYQPQHF. The CDR3 region has the DNA TGTGCCAGCAGTTTAGGGGTATATCAGCCCCAGCATTTT.

The V call is TRBV7-2, the J call TRBJ1-5; the D is unclear. The CDR3 has 13 amino acids. CDR1 and CDR2 from the germline V gene are SGHTA and FQGNSA. Trimming stripped 5 bases from V and 8 bases from J, with 13 bases between. The CDR3 protein is CASSPRPGEPQHF. As DNA, the CDR3 is TGTGCCAGCAGCCCGCGACCCGGGGAGCCCCAGCATTTT.

Only one count was recorded for this clone. The J gene is TRBJ2-7, the V gene TRBV2; D perhaps matches TRBD1 (5 bases). The CDR3 is made up of 13 amino acids. CDR1 is SNHLY and CDR2 is FYNNEI in the germline V gene. Trimming stripped 4 bases from V and 6 bases from J, with 13 bases between. This chain's CDR3 is CASSAQALREQYV. The DNA for the CDR3 is TGTGCCAGCAGTGCACAGGCGCTTCGCGAGCAGTACGTC.

This clone was observed a few times. The J gene is TRBJ1-1, the V gene TRBV9; D is possibly TRBD1 (5 bases). Germline CDR1 and CDR2: SGDLS and YYNGEE. The V and J ends lost 3 bases and 1 base respectively, with 16 bases between them. This CDR3 has 16 amino acids. CDR3 in DNA: TGTGCCAGCAGCGGAGAGGGTGTGAGGGGGAACACTGAAGCTTTCTTT. Translation gives CASSGEGVRGNTEAFF.

This clone has more than one count but fewer than ten. The chain employs TRBV7-9 and TRBJ1-1; 7 bases align to TRBD1. The germline V gene encodes CDR1 SEHNR and CDR2 FQNEAQ (reference sequence). V gave up 5 bases and J gave up 4 bases; unmatched junction bases: 7. There are 14 residues in the CDR3. The CDR3 here is CASSRQGWGTEAFF. CDR3 bases: TGTGCCAGCAGCCGACAGGGATGGGGCACTGAAGCTTTCTTT.

This clone was counted only a few times. The chain is built from TRBV10-3 and TRBJ1-2; 7 bases align to TRBD1. With 6 bases clipped from V and 4 bases from J, the junction kept 5 bases outside the gene matches. Germline V gene data show CDR1 as ENHRY and CDR2 as SYGVKD. This CDR3 has 13 residues. The CDR3 DNA is TGTGCCATCAGAGTAACAGGGGCCTATGGCTACACCTTC. Protein sequence: CAIRVTGAYGYTF.

The V and J genes are TRBV6-6 and TRBJ2-2; D possibly corresponds to TRBD2 (6 bases). The CDR3 extends over 14 amino acids. Trimming took 6 bases from V and 7 from J, leaving 15 bases between them. Germline assignment: CDR1 MNHNY and CDR2 SVGAGI (reference sequence). The CDR3 protein is CASRAIGGVGELFF. For the CDR3, the DNA is TGTGCCAGCAGAGCCATAGGCGGGGTCGGGGAGCTGTTTTTT.